Only a few counts were recorded for the clone carrying this T cell receptor (beta chain). This entry is derived from a study of beta chain features in type 1 diabetes. TCRB transcripts that were expressed got sequenced, as all of the isolated RNA had been reverse transcribed. Libraries were prepared by immunoSEQ multiplex PCR; TCRdb keeps only in-frame clonotypes and omits some of them. The sample includes around 500,000 clones, about an eighth of them seen just once. The V gene lost 4 bases and the J gene lost 3 bases, with 11 bases spanning the gap. Germline V gene data show CDR1 as SGHRS and CDR2 as YFSETQ. This CDR3 has 13 residues.

The sequence derives from a woman between 18 and 30 years old in good health. Sequencing used naive CD4+ T cells from blood. The chain links TRBV5-1 to TRBJ2-7; TRBD1 or TRBD2 may be the D gene (5 bases each). DNA of the CDR3: TGCGCCAGCAGCCCGGGACCGAACTACGAGCAGTACTTC. It encodes CASSPGPNYEQYF.